This entry lists 14 T cell receptor beta chains sequenced from one sample in a study of shared clonotypes between healthy human individuals. Measured with immunoSEQ multiplex PCR; TCRdb has only the in-frame clones, and not every one. The profile covers about 92,000 clones, with 68% appearing a single time and roughly 52% taken by the ten largest. The specimen was memory CD8+ T cells sorted from blood. As to subset: CD45RO+ cells pooled with CCR7-negative TemRA cells. The source is a man aged 25-40 years in good health.

The gene calls are TRBV7-9 and TRBJ2-1; D gene ambiguous. Trimming removed 4 bases at V and 8 bases at J, with 12 bases between. The CDR3 extends over 13 amino acids. The germline CDR1 and CDR2 sequences are SEHNR and FQNEAQ (reference sequence). The CDR3 sequence is CASSYRLVDEQFF. The CDR3 DNA is TGTGCCAGCAGCTACCGCCTAGTGGATGAGCAGTTCTTC.

The chain is built from TRBV7-8 and TRBJ2-5; possibly TRBD1 or TRBD2 for D (5 bases each). Trimming removed 2 bases at V and 4 bases at J, with 14 bases between. CDR1 and CDR2 from the germline V gene are SGHVS and FQNEAQ. This CDR3 has 15 residues. The CDR3 reads CASSLTRGRRETQYF. The CDR3 DNA reads TGTGCCAGCAGCTTAACGAGGGGACGGAGAGAGACCCAGTACTTC.

V is TRBV2 and J is TRBJ2-5; D remains ambiguous. V was shortened by 4 bases and J by 4 bases, with 10 bases between the two germline ends. Germline V gene data show CDR1 as SNHLY and CDR2 as FYNNEI. The CDR3 is made up of 13 amino acids. The CDR3 region is CASSGTDGETQYF. Written as DNA, the CDR3 is TGTGCCAGCAGTGGAACGGACGGAGAGACCCAGTACTTC.

The V and J genes are TRBV5-1 and TRBJ2-1; 7 nucleotides align to TRBD1. Per the germline V gene, CDR1 is SGHRS and CDR2 is YFSETQ. This CDR3 is built from 15 residues. V gave up 4 bases and J gave up 4 bases; unmatched junction bases: 8. Here the CDR3 DNA reads TGCGCCAGCAGCACGACCGGGACAGAATACAATGAGCAGTTCTTC. It yields the protein CASSTTGTEYNEQFF.

This clone showed up just once. This chain connects TRBV28 to TRBJ1-4, with unresolved D. V lost 5 bases and J lost 8, with 12 bases in between. The CDR3 loop spans 13 amino acids. Germline V lookup: CDR1 MDHEN, CDR2 SYDVKM. As DNA, the CDR3 is TGTGCCAGCAGTCCCAGCCTGAAGGAAAAACTGTTTTTT. It encodes CASSPSLKEKLFF. Full variable domain (remainder filled in from reference TRBV28 and TRBJ1-4): DVKVTQSSRYLVKRTGEKVFLECVQDMDHENMFWYRQDPGLGLRLIYFSYDVKMKEKGDIPEGYSVSREKKERFSLILESASTNQTSMYLCASSPSLKEKLFFGSGTQLSVL.

This clone has only a few counts. The chain employs TRBV18 and TRBJ1-5, with a possible D match to TRBD1 (5 bases). V was trimmed by 8 bases and J by 4 bases, leaving 12 bases between them. Per germline, CDR1 KGHSH and CDR2 LQKENI. CDR3 length: 13 residues. DNA of the CDR3: TGTGCCAGCACGATACAGGAAAATCAGCCCCAGCATTTT. It encodes CASTIQENQPQHF. The full variable domain, completed using reference TRBV18 and TRBJ1-5, is NAGVMQNPRHLVRRRGQEARLRCSPMKGHSHVYWYRQLPEEGLKFMVYLQKENIIDESGMPKERFSAEFPKEGPSILRIQQVVRGDSAAYFCASTIQENQPQHFGDGTRLSIL.

J is TRBJ2-7 and V is TRBV5-5; perhaps D is TRBD1 or TRBD2 (6 bases each). V was trimmed by 1 base and J by 3 bases, leaving 17 bases between them. CDR3 length equals 16 residues. Germline V gene data show CDR1 as SGHKS and CDR2 as YYEKEE (reference sequence). This CDR3 is CASSLTLKGGIYEQYF. CDR3 DNA sequence: TGTGCCAGCAGCTTGACCCTCAAGGGGGGAATCTACGAGCAGTACTTC.

This clone was detected many times. This CDR3 is also generated by other DNA sequences in the sample. J is TRBJ1-5 and V is TRBV7-9; no definite D call. The CDR3 sequence is 12 residues long. V was pared by 1 base and J by 6 bases, with 4 bases between. Germline-derived CDR1 and CDR2 are SEHNR and FQNEAQ (reference sequence). CDR3 DNA: TGTGCCAGCAGCTTAGGTACTCAGCCCCAGCATTTT. Amino acids: CASSLGTQPQHF.

V gene TRBV21-1 combines with J gene TRBJ1-1. TRBV21-1 is recorded as a pseudogene. The CDR3 totals 18 residues. CDR3 sequence reads: CASHKRGDSWGKDTEAFF. Here the CDR3 DNA reads TGTGCCAGCCACAAAAGGGGAGACAGCTGGGGTAAGGACACTGAAGCTTTCTTT.

The gene calls are TRBV4-3 and TRBJ2-3; perhaps TRBD2 as D (6 bases). Germline V gene data show CDR1 as LGHNA and CDR2 as YSLEER. The CDR3 length is 14 residues. Trimming pared 0 bases from V and 6 bases from J, leaving 10 bases between. CDR3 sequence: CASSQEASADTQYF. The CDR3 nucleotides are TGCGCCAGCAGCCAAGAGGCTAGCGCGGATACGCAGTATTTT.

The chain has TRBV6-6 and TRBJ2-2, with D maybe TRBD2 (5 bases). The CDR3 is 12 residues long. Trimming stripped 4 bases from V and 6 bases from J, with 6 bases between. The germline V gene encodes CDR1 MNHNY and CDR2 SVGAGI (reference sequence). For the CDR3, the DNA is TGTGCCAGCAGTTGGGGAGCCGGGGAGCTGTTTTTT. The encoded protein is CASSWGAGELFF.

The rearrangement joins TRBV5-4 to TRBJ2-6; D gene unclear. CDR1 and CDR2 from the germline V gene are SGHNT and YYREEE (reference sequence). V was shortened by 2 bases and J by 2 bases, with 5 bases between the two germline ends. The CDR3 runs 14 residues. The CDR3, as DNA: TGTGCCAGCAGCTTCGGGCCTGGGGCCAACGTCCTGACTTTC. Its protein is CASSFGPGANVLTF.

The chain links TRBV13 to TRBJ2-7; D is unclear. V shed 5 bases and J shed 0 bases, with 5 bases lying between them. The CDR3 has 12 amino acids. Germline-derived CDR1 and CDR2 are PRHDT and FYEKMQ (reference sequence). CDR3 coding DNA: TGTGCCAGCAGCATGAGCTCCTACGAGCAGTACTTC. The encoded protein is CASSMSSYEQYF.

This clone was observed a few times. The same CDR3 also results from other DNA sequences found in this sample. The chain employs TRBV6-4 and TRBJ2-1; D is possibly TRBD2 (5 bases). Trimming removed 3 bases from V and 9 bases from J, with 9 bases in between. This CDR3 has 12 amino acids. Per germline, CDR1 MRHNA and CDR2 SNTAGT. The CDR3 spells CASSDREGEQFF. In nucleotides, the CDR3 is TGTGCCAGCAGTGATCGGGAAGGTGAGCAGTTCTTC.